This T cell receptor beta chain came from a study of T cells after yellow fever vaccination (dated by TCRdb to between 2019 and 2020). About the study as a whole: The SMART-Seq v4 Ultra Low Input RNA kit was used to prepare libraries from fractions with low cell numbers. Blood was collected at multiple timepoints before and after primary and secondary immunization, and bulk PBMC replicates and cell subsets were isolated. Two healthy male donors, one aged 18 to 30 and one aged 30 to 39 years, were included in the cohort. To follow T-cell clones before and after primary and booster YFV17D yellow fever vaccination, bulk TCR alpha and beta repertoires were sequenced over time. The full study reports these points: Because only a couple of donors were included in the study, the extent to which the findings can be generalized is limited. A small fraction of clonotypes appeared in both the CD4 and CD8 compartments, likely as a result of convergent recombination. The secondary T-cell response was weaker than the primary response but faster, peaking on day 5 instead of day 15. After the booster, most of the clones that had expanded following primary vaccination were detected again (96% of CD4 and 85% to 90% of CD8), which suggests that memory was broadly maintained. Computational filtering was needed because FACS-sorted repertoires could contain abundant contaminating clonotypes from the bulk population.

Interpreted using the paper, the treatment or condition label stands for: live attenuated yellow fever vaccine strain. PBMCs were isolated from peripheral blood using a standard Ficoll-Paque protocol. Dynabeads CD4 and CD8 positive selection kits were used to isolate CD4 and CD8 T-cell fractions. TriZol was used to extract RNA from bulk PBMCs, CD4 and CD8 fractions, and dextramer-positive and dextramer-negative fractions. At the junction V is shortened by 7 bases and J by 4 bases, with 11 bases in between. The CDR3 contains 14 residues, cysteine and phenylalanine counted. Of the read, only the CDR3 DNA is kept; its 42 bases are in frame from base 1. As concerns this clonotype: Its target antigen remains unknown. The input lacks base qualities; no much larger clone sits a single base away.

Reads for this sample came from an Illumina NovaSeq 6000. TCR cDNA was made using 5'RACE template switching, a step that added a universal primer site and unique molecular identifiers. cDNA synthesis was primed from both the TCR alpha and TCR beta constant segments. Two PCR steps were used to amplify libraries, with sample barcodes and sequencing adapters being added in the second step. Libraries were sequenced on Illumina HiSeq 2500 (2x100 bp) or NovaSeq (2x150 bp). The study's processing was this. MIGEC handled demultiplexing of reads and collapsing into UMI consensus sequences, while MiXCR performed V(D)J alignment. Clonotypes responding to the vaccine were identified with edgeR on replicate PBMC samples, with the criteria of FDR below 0.01 and a log2 fold change above 5 up to day 15. Bulk clonotypes were assigned CD4 or CD8 identity according to which sequenced CD4 or CD8 repertoire held them at higher abundance. TCRdb reprocessing: public reads trimmed at Q25 with fastp, clones called with MiXCR, in-frame beta chains kept. Each CDR3 protein gets just one entry, which takes the most common genes and DNA from the rows behind it. The V and J calls were determined by TCRdb, not by the authors. The sample data list approximately 250,000 distinct CDR3 sequences, and about 5.2% of these were observed just once. The ten biggest clones cover roughly 3.3% of the sample.

This clonotype originated in a man between 18 and 29 years old who received the YFV17D yellow fever vaccine. The rearrangement combines TRBV12-3 or TRBV12-4 with TRBJ1-6; TRBD1 is a weak D gene call, 5 bases matching. The starting material was CD4+ T cells sorted from PBMCs, obtained on the day of the yellow fever booster vaccination. The DNA sequence reads TGTGCCAGCACCCAGGGTAGATATAATTCACCCCTCCACTTT. It is translated as CASTQGRYNSPLHF.